Following are 16 T cell receptor beta chains from one sample sequenced in a study of blood T cell repertoires in COVID-19. TCRdb's copy holds only in-frame clones and misses some; the assay was immunoSEQ multiplex PCR. The sample yields about 200,000 clones, about 85% seen once. Input material: peripheral blood. These receptors originate from a woman older than 75 with acute or convalescent COVID-19.

This rearrangement joins TRBV6-5 to TRBJ1-2; 8 nucleotides line up with TRBD1. V shed 7 bases, J shed 4 bases, and the junction held 8 bases outside the gene matches. Germline V lookup: CDR1 MNHEY, CDR2 SVGAGI. This CDR3 contains 14 residues. CDR3 nucleotide sequence: TGTGCCAGCACCGAGGACAGGGTTACCTATGGCTACACCTTC. As protein: CASTEDRVTYGYTF.

CDR3 sequence reads: CAISEPGSGGTNTGELFF. Here the CDR3 DNA reads TGTGCCATCAGTGAGCCGGGTAGCGGGGGAACGAACACCGGGGAGCTGTTTTTT. This chain uses TRBV10-3 with TRBJ2-2, with 9 bases fitting TRBD2. V lost 2 bases to trimming and J lost 0 bases; unmatched junction nucleotides: 7. The CDR3 totals 18 residues. Per the germline V gene, CDR1 is ENHRY and CDR2 is SYGVKD.

This rearrangement joins TRBV3-1 (or the pseudogene TRBV3-2) to TRBJ2-7; tentatively, D is TRBD2 (6 bases). The germline V gene encodes CDR1 LGHDT and CDR2 YNNKEL (reference sequence). V dropped 2 bases and J dropped 4 bases, with 12 bases sitting between them. The CDR3 loop spans 14 amino acids. CDR3 coding DNA: TGTGCCAGCAGCCAACGCGGGGTACGTTACGAGCAGTACTTC. This gives the protein CASSQRGVRYEQYF.

The chain carries TRBV6-5 and TRBJ2-3; 7 bases map to TRBD2. Germline V gene sequence: CDR1 MNHEY, CDR2 SVGAGI. V was pared by 3 bases and J by 0 bases, with 3 bases of the junction left unmatched. The CDR3 sequence is 15 residues long. CDR3 residues: CASSYSGSSTDTQYF. Here the CDR3 DNA reads TGTGCCAGCAGTTATAGCGGGTCTAGCACAGATACGCAGTATTTT.

The J gene is TRBJ1-2, the V gene TRBV19; TRBD1 matches 7 bases. The CDR3 consists of 15 residues. V was clipped by 6 bases and J by 0 bases; unmatched bases: 7. Germline-derived CDR1 and CDR2 are LNHDA and SQIVND (reference sequence). The CDR3 coding sequence is TGTGCCAGTAGGCCAGACAGGGCCACTAACTATGGCTACACCTTC. Its protein is CASRPDRATNYGYTF.

V and J are TRBV6-4 and TRBJ2-1, with 9 bases aligning to TRBD2. There are 15 residues in the CDR3. Germline V gene lookup returns CDR1 MRHNA and CDR2 SNTAGT. V lost 4 bases and J lost 7; bases outside the gene matches: 8. The CDR3 coding sequence is TGTGCCAGCAGTGTGCGGGAGGGCCTAAGTAATGAGCAGTTCTTC. Protein product: CASSVREGLSNEQFF.

This chain connects TRBV7-7 to TRBJ2-1; no firm D call. Trimming removed 1 base from V and 3 bases from J, with 4 bases in between. This CDR3 comprises 13 residues. The germline CDR1 and CDR2 sequences are SSHAT and FNYEAQ (reference sequence). CDR3 in DNA: TGTGCCAGCAGCTTAGACTACTACAATGAGCAGTTCTTC. This translates into CASSLDYYNEQFF.

This chain links TRBV28 with TRBJ1-5, with D unclear. The CDR3 is 13 amino acids. The germline V gene encodes CDR1 MDHEN and CDR2 SYDVKM. The germline V and J ends were trimmed by 7 bases and 9 bases, with 16 bases remaining between them. The CDR3 loop is CASTPRGRGPQHF. The DNA of the CDR3 is TGTGCCAGCACCCCACGGGGTCGAGGGCCCCAGCATTTT.

The chain employs TRBV18 and TRBJ1-2; 9 bases are a match to TRBD1. This CDR3 spans 15 amino acids. Germline-derived CDR1 and CDR2 are KGHSH and LQKENI. J lost 3 bases, V lost 4 bases, and 6 bases had no gene match. The CDR3 sequence: CASSLATGGDYGYTF. The DNA of the CDR3 is TGTGCCAGCTCACTAGCCACAGGGGGCGACTATGGCTACACCTTC.

The genes are TRBV27 and TRBJ2-7; TRBD2 matches 15 bases. Germline lookup yields CDR1 MNHEY and CDR2 SMNVEV (reference sequence). This CDR3 is built from 15 residues. With 10 bases clipped from V and 0 bases from J, the junction kept 4 bases outside the gene matches. CDR3 in amino acids: CATGLAGGSSYEQYF. The DNA for the CDR3 is TGTGCCACGGGACTAGCGGGGGGAAGCTCCTACGAGCAGTACTTC.

This clone showed up just once. This rearrangement joins TRBV10-3 to TRBJ1-1, with 7 bases lining up with TRBD1. The CDR3 has 13 residues. Germline CDR1 is ENHRY and CDR2 is SYGVKD. V dropped 6 bases and J dropped 3; count of bases not matched to a gene: 4. This chain's CDR3 is CAISGTVDTEAFF. CDR3 in DNA: TGTGCCATCAGCGGGACAGTTGACACTGAAGCTTTCTTT.

Details on this clone: Other DNA variants within this sample encode the same CDR3. The chain has TRBV2 and TRBJ2-7; D not certain. The CDR3 extends over 12 amino acids. Germline V gene lookup returns CDR1 SNHLY and CDR2 FYNNEI. With 6 bases removed from V and 0 bases from J, the gap between germline ends came to 6 bases. The CDR3 loop is CASRVASYEQYF. The CDR3 DNA is TGTGCCAGCAGGGTAGCCTCCTACGAGCAGTACTTC.

The chain couples TRBV19 to TRBJ1-5; D ambiguous. The CDR3 runs to 13 residues. Germline values: CDR1 LNHDA, CDR2 SQIVND (reference sequence). Trimming took 9 bases from V and 2 from J, leaving 11 bases between them. The CDR3 region is CASGDIRNQPQHF. The CDR3, as DNA: TGTGCCAGCGGAGATATTCGCAATCAGCCCCAGCATTTT.

This chain uses TRBV19 with TRBJ2-3; D unresolved. Trimming removed 7 bases at V and 8 bases at J, with 19 bases between. This CDR3 spans 14 amino acids. Germline CDR1 LNHDA, CDR2 SQIVND (reference sequence). The CDR3 protein is CASNGWSQNPTQYF. CDR3 DNA: TGTGCCAGTAATGGTTGGTCGCAGAATCCTACGCAGTATTTT.

This CDR3 is CASRVGTASYEQYF. The CDR3 DNA reads TGTGCCAGCAGGGTGGGGACAGCCTCCTACGAGCAGTACTTC. The chain combines TRBV6-5 with TRBJ2-7; 7 nucleotides match TRBD1. CDR3 length equals 14 residues. Per germline, CDR1 MNHEY and CDR2 SVGAGI. V lost 6 bases, J lost 0 bases, and 5 bases stayed unmatched.

V and J are TRBV6-5 and TRBJ2-1, with D possibly matching TRBD1 (5 bases). CDR3 length: 12 amino acids. V gave up 8 bases and J gave up 7 bases, with 12 bases separating them. Germline assignment: CDR1 MNHEY and CDR2 SVGAGI. CDR3 protein: CASSQGQNEQFF. CDR3 nucleotide sequence: TGTGCCAGCTCCCAAGGACAAAATGAGCAGTTCTTC.